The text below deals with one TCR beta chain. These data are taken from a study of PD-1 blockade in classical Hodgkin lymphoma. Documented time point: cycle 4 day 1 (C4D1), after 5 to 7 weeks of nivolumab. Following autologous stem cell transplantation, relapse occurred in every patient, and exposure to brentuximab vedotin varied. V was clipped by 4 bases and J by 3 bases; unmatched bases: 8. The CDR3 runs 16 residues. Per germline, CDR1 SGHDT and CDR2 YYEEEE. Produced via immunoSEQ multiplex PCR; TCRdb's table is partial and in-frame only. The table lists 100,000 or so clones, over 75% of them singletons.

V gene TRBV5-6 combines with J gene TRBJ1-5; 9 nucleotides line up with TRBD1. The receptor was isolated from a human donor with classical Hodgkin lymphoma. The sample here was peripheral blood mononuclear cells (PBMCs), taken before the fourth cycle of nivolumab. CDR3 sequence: CASSPGTGKSNQPQHF. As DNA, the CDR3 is TGTGCCAGCAGCCCTGGGACAGGGAAATCCAATCAGCCCCAGCATTTT.